This T cell receptor (beta chain) derives from a study of T cell responses to AZD1222 COVID-19 vaccine. V was shortened by 3 bases and J by 0 bases, with 6 bases between the two germline ends. The CDR3 totals 14 residues. The germline V gene encodes CDR1 SGHDT and CDR2 YYEEEE. The study's findings and limits: Spike-specific TCRs gained breadth and depth after people received two AZD1222 doses.

Assay: immunoSEQ multiplex PCR; the TCRdb copy retains only in-frame clones and omits some. The data hold roughly 150,000 clones, with just under 95% observed a single time. Details on this clone: Its antigen is not known. Since a much larger clone is just one base distant, this may be a read error.

Sequenced here: peripheral blood, sampled on day 0 of AZD1222 vaccination. This chain connects TRBV5-6 to TRBJ2-2, with a tentative D call TRBD1 (6 bases). The sequence derives from an adult in good health. CDR3 protein: CASSWDTNTGELFF. DNA of the CDR3: TGTGCCAGCAGCTGGGACACGAACACCGGGGAGCTGTTTTTT.